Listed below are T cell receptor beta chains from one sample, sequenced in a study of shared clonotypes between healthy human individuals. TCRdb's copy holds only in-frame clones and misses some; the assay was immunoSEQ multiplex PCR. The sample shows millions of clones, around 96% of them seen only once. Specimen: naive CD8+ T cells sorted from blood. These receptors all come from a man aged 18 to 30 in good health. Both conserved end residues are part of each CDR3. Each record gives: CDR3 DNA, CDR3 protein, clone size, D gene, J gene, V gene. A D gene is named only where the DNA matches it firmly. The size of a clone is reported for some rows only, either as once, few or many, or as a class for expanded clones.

TGTGCCAGCATTGGAAGGTGGATGAACACTGAAGCTTTCTTT | CASIGRWMNTEAFF | - | - | TRBJ1-1 | TRBV28
TGTGCCAGCAGCCGGGGACAGGGCATCCACGAGCAGTACTTC | CASSRGQGIHEQYF | - | TRBD1 | TRBJ2-7 | TRBV7-8
TGTGCCAGCAGCCCGAGCGGCGCTGAAGCTTTCTTT | CASSPSGAEAFF | - | - | TRBJ1-1 | TRBV5-6
TGCAGCGTCGAACTAATCGGAAACACCATATATTTT | CSVELIGNTIYF | - | - | TRBJ1-3 | TRBV29-1
TGCGCCAGCAGCCAAGAGCTCAGGGTTCTTTACGAGCAGTACTTC | CASSQELRVLYEQYF | once | - | TRBJ2-7 | TRBV4-1
TGTGCCAGTAGTCCTCTAGGGACAGGGGGAGTCGACCAAGAGACCCAGTACTTC | CASSPLGTGGVDQETQYF | - | TRBD1 | TRBJ2-5 | TRBV19
TGTGCCAGCAGCCATCCTACAGGGACGAATTCACCCCTCCACTTT | CASSHPTGTNSPLHF | - | - | TRBJ1-6 | TRBV4-2
TGTGCCAGCAGTGGGAGGGTGAACACTGAAGCTTTCTTT | CASSGRVNTEAFF | - | - | TRBJ1-1 | TRBV27
TGTGCCAGCAGTCGATACAGGGGCTCAAGCAATCAGCCCCAGCATTTT | CASSRYRGSSNQPQHF | - | TRBD1 | TRBJ1-5 | TRBV28
TGTGCCAGCAGCTTAGCCCCCAGAGGGGGGAGGGCCAAAGATACGCAGTATTTT | CASSLAPRGGRAKDTQYF | - | - | TRBJ2-3 | TRBV7-6
TGTGCCAGCAGTGCCCTCCGATGGGGGGGGACTGAAGCTTTCTTT | CASSALRWGGTEAFF | - | - | TRBJ1-1 | TRBV6-1
TGTGCCTGGAAAAGCTACGAGTTCAACGAGCAGTACTTC | CAWKSYEFNEQYF | - | - | TRBJ2-7 | TRBV30
TGTGCCAGCAGTTACTCAGGGTCAGGGAGTTCACCCCTCCACTTT | CASSYSGSGSSPLHF | - | - | TRBJ1-6 | TRBV6-5
TGTGCCAGCAGCTTAGGGTTGCTGGATGAGCAGTTCTTC | CASSLGLLDEQFF | - | - | TRBJ2-1 | TRBV13
TGTGCCAGTAGTATAGGGTCGAGACAGAGTTACTCCTACGAGCAGTACTTC | CASSIGSRQSYSYEQYF | - | - | TRBJ2-7 | TRBV19
TGTGCCAGCAGCTCCTCCGGGACCTCATACTCCTACGAGCAGTACTTC | CASSSSGTSYSYEQYF | once | - | TRBJ2-7 | TRBV11-1
TGTGCCAGCAGCTCTACTAGCGGTATCGGGGAAGATACGCAGTATTTT | CASSSTSGIGEDTQYF | - | TRBD2 | TRBJ2-3 | TRBV7-2
TGTGCCAGCCGACAGGGGAATGAAGAGACCCAGTACTTC | CASRQGNEETQYF | - | TRBD1 | TRBJ2-5 | TRBV2
TGTGCCTGGAGTGTACACAGGGTCATAGTAGATACGCAGTATTTT | CAWSVHRVIVDTQYF | - | - | TRBJ2-3 | TRBV30
TGTGCCAGCAGTTCTGTCGGCACAGATACGCAGTATTTT | CASSSVGTDTQYF | - | - | TRBJ2-3 | TRBV6-5
TGTGCCGGTAGTCGGACAGGCACAGATACGCAGTATTTT | CAGSRTGTDTQYF | - | - | TRBJ2-3 | TRBV2
TGTGCCAGCAGCTCAACCGACAGCTACAATCAGCCCCAGCATTTT | CASSSTDSYNQPQHF | once | - | TRBJ1-5 | TRBV7-9
TGTGCCAGCAGCTTAGCTTCTGGGGCGGGACTGGGCCAAGAGACCCAGTACTTC | CASSLASGAGLGQETQYF | once | - | TRBJ2-5 | TRBV7-6
TGTGCCTGGGGAGCGACAGGGGGCACCGAGACCCAGTACTTC | CAWGATGGTETQYF | - | TRBD1 | TRBJ2-5 | TRBV30
TGTGCCACGGGCAGTGGAGGGAGGGGCTCTGAAGCTTTCTTT | CATGSGGRGSEAFF | - | - | TRBJ1-1 | TRBV15
TGTGCCAGTAATCCAACAGGGGGCAATGTCAATCAGCCCCAGCATTTT | CASNPTGGNVNQPQHF | - | TRBD1 | TRBJ1-5 | TRBV19
TGTGCCAGCAGCCTGAGACTGAGGAGAGAAGAGACCCAGTACTTC | CASSLRLRREETQYF | - | - | TRBJ2-5 | TRBV11-2
TGTGCCAGCAGCGGCCCGGGACAGGGGCCCTACGAGCAGTACTTC | CASSGPGQGPYEQYF | - | TRBD1 | TRBJ2-7 | TRBV7-9
TGTGCCAGCAGATACGAGCGGGACAACGCAGATACGCAGTATTTT | CASRYERDNADTQYF | - | - | TRBJ2-3 | TRBV27
TGTGCCAGCAGTATCCTCCGGGGACAGCCCTACGAGCAGTACTTC | CASSILRGQPYEQYF | - | TRBD1 | TRBJ2-7 | TRBV27
TGCGCCAGCAGCTGGGTAAAGGGCGGGGGTCAGGGGACCCAGTACTTC | CASSWVKGGGQGTQYF | - | TRBD2 | TRBJ2-5 | TRBV5-1
TGCAGCGTTGATGGCGGAGATGAGCAGTTCTTC | CSVDGGDEQFF | - | - | TRBJ2-1 | TRBV29-1
TGTGCCAGCAGTCTGTCCTCCAACGGGTACACTGAAGCTTTCTTT | CASSLSSNGYTEAFF | - | - | TRBJ1-1 | TRBV6-5
TGTGCCAGCAGCGACGAGACAGGGCAGAAACTGTTTTTT | CASSDETGQKLFF | - | TRBD1 | TRBJ1-4 | TRBV7-9
TGTGCCAGCAGCCCCCAGATCATGAACACTGAAGCTTTCTTT | CASSPQIMNTEAFF | - | - | TRBJ1-1 | TRBV6-5
TGTGCCAGCAGCCCACTAAACCGGGACTACAATGAGCAGTTCTTC | CASSPLNRDYNEQFF | - | - | TRBJ2-1 | TRBV6-6
TGTGCCAGCAGCCCAGGACTTGCAGATACGCAGTATTTT | CASSPGLADTQYF | - | - | TRBJ2-3 | TRBV4-2
TGCGCCAGCAGCTCGGGACAGGGGTTTTCCTACACTGAAGCTTTCTTT | CASSSGQGFSYTEAFF | - | TRBD1 | TRBJ1-1 | TRBV10-1
TGTGCCAGCAGCTTGGGGGGACAGGGCTTCTCCTACGAGCAGTACTTC | CASSLGGQGFSYEQYF | - | TRBD1 | TRBJ2-7 | TRBV5-6
TGTGCCAGTACCTCGGGACTAGCGGGAGGGTACGAGCAGTACTTC | CASTSGLAGGYEQYF | - | TRBD2 | TRBJ2-7 | TRBV19
TGTGCCAGTAGTATAGAAGGACAGCAAGAGACCCAGTACTTC | CASSIEGQQETQYF | - | - | TRBJ2-5 | TRBV19
TGTGCCAGTAGGGGGAGGTCAGATACGCAGTATTTT | CASRGRSDTQYF | - | - | TRBJ2-3 | TRBV7-9
TGTGCCAGCAGCTGGGGCCGGTCTGGAACCGGGGAGCTGTTTTTT | CASSWGRSGTGELFF | - | - | TRBJ2-2 | TRBV7-9
TGTGCCACCAGGGACAGGGGGGTAAACACTGAAGCTTTCTTT | CATRDRGVNTEAFF | few | TRBD1 | TRBJ1-1 | TRBV15
TGTGCCAGCACTACGGGGACAGTTAGCACAGATACGCAGTATTTT | CASTTGTVSTDTQYF | - | TRBD1 | TRBJ2-3 | TRBV2
TGTGCCAGCAGTTTGCCCCCTAGCGGGAGGGGGACAGATACGCAGTATTTT | CASSLPPSGRGTDTQYF | - | TRBD2 | TRBJ2-3 | TRBV27
TGTGCCAGCAGTTACAGTGGGACACAGAACTACGAGCAGTACTTC | CASSYSGTQNYEQYF | - | - | TRBJ2-7 | TRBV6-6
TGCGCCAGCAACCAAGTCCACGGGACCCACAATGAGCAGTTCTTC | CASNQVHGTHNEQFF | - | - | TRBJ2-1 | TRBV4-3
TGTGCCAGCAGCTTATATGGGTCGGTCACCGGGGAGCTGTTTTTT | CASSLYGSVTGELFF | - | - | TRBJ2-2 | TRBV7-9
TGTGCCAGCTCACTAGACAGGGCGAATTCACCCCTCCACTTT | CASSLDRANSPLHF | - | TRBD1 | TRBJ1-6 | TRBV18
TGTGCCAGCAGTTTAATCGGGACAGGGTTCGGCGAGCAGTACTTC | CASSLIGTGFGEQYF | - | TRBD1 | TRBJ2-7 | TRBV27
TGTGCCAGCAGTTACTCGAAGGCAGGCGCCTACGAGCAGTACTTC | CASSYSKAGAYEQYF | - | - | TRBJ2-7 | TRBV6-5
TGCGCCAGCAGCCATAGGTTCGGACAGGGCACCTACGAGCAGTACTTC | CASSHRFGQGTYEQYF | - | TRBD1 | TRBJ2-7 | TRBV4-3
TGTGCCAGCAGCCCGGAACTAGCGGGAGGCTACGAGCAGTACTTC | CASSPELAGGYEQYF | - | TRBD2 | TRBJ2-7 | TRBV5-6
TGCGCCAGCAGCCAAGGACTAGCGGCCCCCTACGAGCAGTACTTC | CASSQGLAAPYEQYF | - | TRBD2 | TRBJ2-7 | TRBV4-3
TGCAGCGTTGAAGGCGACACCCCTGAAGCTTTCTTT | CSVEGDTPEAFF | - | - | TRBJ1-1 | TRBV29-1